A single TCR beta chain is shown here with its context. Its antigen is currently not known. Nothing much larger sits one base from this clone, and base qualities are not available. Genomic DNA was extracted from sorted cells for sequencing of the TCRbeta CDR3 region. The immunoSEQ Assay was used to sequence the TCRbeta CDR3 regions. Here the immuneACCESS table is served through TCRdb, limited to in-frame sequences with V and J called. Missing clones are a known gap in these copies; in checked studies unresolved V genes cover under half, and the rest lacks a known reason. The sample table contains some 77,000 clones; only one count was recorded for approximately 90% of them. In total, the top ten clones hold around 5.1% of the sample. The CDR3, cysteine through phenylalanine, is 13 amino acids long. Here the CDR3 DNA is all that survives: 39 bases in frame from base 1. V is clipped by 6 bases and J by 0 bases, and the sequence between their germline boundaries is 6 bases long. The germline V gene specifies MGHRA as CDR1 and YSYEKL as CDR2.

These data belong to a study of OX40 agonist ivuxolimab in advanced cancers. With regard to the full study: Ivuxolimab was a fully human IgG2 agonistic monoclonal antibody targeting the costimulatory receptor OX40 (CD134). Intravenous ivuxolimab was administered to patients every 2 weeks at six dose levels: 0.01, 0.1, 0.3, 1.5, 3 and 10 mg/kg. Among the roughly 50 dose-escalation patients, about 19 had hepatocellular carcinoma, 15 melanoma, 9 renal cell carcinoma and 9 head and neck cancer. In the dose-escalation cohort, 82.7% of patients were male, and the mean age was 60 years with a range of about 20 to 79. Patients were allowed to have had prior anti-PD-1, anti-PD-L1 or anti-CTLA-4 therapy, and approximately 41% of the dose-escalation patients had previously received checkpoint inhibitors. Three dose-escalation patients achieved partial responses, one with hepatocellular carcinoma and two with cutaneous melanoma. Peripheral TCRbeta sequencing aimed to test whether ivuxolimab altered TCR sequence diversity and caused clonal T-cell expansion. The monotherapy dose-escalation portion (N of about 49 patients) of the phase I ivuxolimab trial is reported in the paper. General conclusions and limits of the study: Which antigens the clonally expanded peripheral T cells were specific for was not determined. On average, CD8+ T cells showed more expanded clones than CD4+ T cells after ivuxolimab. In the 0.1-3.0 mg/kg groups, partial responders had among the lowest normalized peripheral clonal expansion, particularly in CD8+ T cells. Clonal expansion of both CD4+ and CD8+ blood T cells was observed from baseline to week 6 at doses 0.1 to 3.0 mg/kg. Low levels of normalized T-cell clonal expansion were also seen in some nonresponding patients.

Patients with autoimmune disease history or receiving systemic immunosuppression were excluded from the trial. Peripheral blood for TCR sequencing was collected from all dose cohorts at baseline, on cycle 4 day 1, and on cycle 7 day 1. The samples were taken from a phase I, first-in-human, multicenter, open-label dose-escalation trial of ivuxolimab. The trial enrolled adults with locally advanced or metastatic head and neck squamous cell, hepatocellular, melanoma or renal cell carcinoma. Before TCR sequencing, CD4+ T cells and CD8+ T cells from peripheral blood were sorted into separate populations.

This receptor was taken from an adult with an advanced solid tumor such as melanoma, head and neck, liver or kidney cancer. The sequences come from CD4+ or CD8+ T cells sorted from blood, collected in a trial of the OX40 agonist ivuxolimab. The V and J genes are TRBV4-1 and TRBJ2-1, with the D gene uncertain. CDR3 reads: CASSRVSYNEQFF. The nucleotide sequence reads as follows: TGCGCCAGCAGTCGAGTCTCCTACAATGAGCAGTTCTTC.